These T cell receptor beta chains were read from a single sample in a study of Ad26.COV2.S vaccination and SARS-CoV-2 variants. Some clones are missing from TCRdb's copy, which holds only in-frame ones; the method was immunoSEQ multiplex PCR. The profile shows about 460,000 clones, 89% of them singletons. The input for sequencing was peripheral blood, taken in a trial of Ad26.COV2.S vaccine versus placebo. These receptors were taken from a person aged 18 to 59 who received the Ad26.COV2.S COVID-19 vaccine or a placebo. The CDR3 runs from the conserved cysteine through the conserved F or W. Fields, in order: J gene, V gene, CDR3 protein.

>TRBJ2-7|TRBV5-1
CASSLALRTDQYEQYF
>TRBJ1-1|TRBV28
CASSLGGYLLGGLNTEAFF
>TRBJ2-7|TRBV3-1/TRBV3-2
CASSQRGGWYYEQYF
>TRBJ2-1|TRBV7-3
CASSLSGGANNEQFF
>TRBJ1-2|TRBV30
CAWSGTNYGYTF
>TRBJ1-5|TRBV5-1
CASSLLPPSGTELNQPQHF
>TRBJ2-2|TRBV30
CAWVPGQQTGELFF
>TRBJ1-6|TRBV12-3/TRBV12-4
CATRRQGDSPLHF
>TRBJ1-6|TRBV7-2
CASSLAGTVSSYNSPLHF
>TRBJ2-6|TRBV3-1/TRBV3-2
CASSLIGTPGANVLTF
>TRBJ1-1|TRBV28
CASSYNLNTEAFF
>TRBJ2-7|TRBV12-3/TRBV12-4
CASRPGGVYEQYF
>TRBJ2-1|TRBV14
CASSQDLAGGPSSSYNEQFF
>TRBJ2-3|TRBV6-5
CASMGTDTQYF
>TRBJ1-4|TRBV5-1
CASSPIRDTDPATNEKLFF
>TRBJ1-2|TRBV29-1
CSVGQGEYYGYTF
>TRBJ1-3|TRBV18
CASSPQSQAGNTIYF
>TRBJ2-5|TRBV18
CASSPKRETQYF
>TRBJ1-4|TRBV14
CASSPGPARREKLFF
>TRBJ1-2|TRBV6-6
CASSYSRQGVGYTF
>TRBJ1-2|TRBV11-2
CASSLRDSYGYTF
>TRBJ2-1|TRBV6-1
CASSEGSSSYNEQFF
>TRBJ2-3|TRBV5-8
CASSFSSWGQGLADTQYF
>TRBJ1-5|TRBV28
CASSLSGYQPQHF
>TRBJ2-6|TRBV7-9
CASSQGTGFSAGANVLTF
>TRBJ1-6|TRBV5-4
CASSLAAGGNSPLHF
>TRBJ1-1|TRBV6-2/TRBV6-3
CASSYPGGSTEAFF
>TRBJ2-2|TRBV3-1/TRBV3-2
CASSQVGVGTDNTGELFF
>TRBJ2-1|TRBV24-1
CATSEGSSNGNEQFF
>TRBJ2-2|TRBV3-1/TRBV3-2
CASTFQNTGELFF
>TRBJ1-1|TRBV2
CASSQRTGRNTEAFF
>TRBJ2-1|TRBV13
CASSATGGSYNEQFF
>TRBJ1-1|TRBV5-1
CASSPVAMNTEAFF
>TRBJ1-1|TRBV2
CASSVQAGAEAFF
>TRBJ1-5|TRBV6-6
CASRNGGQPQHF
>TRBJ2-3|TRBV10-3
CAISAPPGGGAPSTDTQYF
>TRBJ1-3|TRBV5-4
CASSAGWGQGGNTIYF
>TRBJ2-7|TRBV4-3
CASSQDRALQGVPIYEQYF
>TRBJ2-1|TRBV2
CASSAQRNEQFF
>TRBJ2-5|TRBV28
CASSRLGGLQETQYF
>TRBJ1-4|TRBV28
CASKTKERTEKLFF
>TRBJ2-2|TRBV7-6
CASSLGQGLLTTGELFF
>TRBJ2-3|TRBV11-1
CASSVEGIGNTDTQYF
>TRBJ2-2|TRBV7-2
CASSLVSRGTAGELFF
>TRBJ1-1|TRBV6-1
CASSDQQGGNTEAFF
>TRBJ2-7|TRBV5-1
CASSLAGHEQYF
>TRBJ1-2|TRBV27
CASSLSNRGRLGYTF
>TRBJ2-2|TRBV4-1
CASSQVGLGGTTGELFF
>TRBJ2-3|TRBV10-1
CASSVPAGGPSTDTQYF
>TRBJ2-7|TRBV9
CASSVGGDSPYEQYF
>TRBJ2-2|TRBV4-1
CASSQVPATMNTGELFF
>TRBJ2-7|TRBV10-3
CAISERASGKAYEQYF
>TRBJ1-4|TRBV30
CAWEEWGSNEKLFF
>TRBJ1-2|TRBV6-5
CASSNRDRGPYGYTF
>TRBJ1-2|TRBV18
CASSPVWTGDLAGYTF